This entry lists 2 T cell receptor beta chains sequenced from one sample in a study of HIV-infected patients and healthy controls. Whole blood was used without fractionation, so all unsorted peripheral T cells were included. Alpha and beta constant-region primers primed reverse transcription of around 500 ng RNA. Separate chain-specific third strand synthesis with multiplexing indices produced the alpha and beta libraries. Via MiXCR, TCRdb re-called the 5' RACE reads, giving one row per CDR3 protein. The table shows approximately 9,700 distinct CDR3 sequences, with less than 9.5% occurring only once. This material consisted of blood, taken before antiretroviral therapy. The receptors come from an adult with HIV infection.

The rearrangement links TRBV19 to TRBJ1-5; TRBD1 is a possible D gene (6 bases). This CDR3 comprises 18 residues. Trimming left V 7 bases short and J 1 base short, with 23 bases between. The germline V gene encodes CDR1 LNHDA and CDR2 SQIVND (reference sequence). CDR3 sequence reads: CASTLQGGLSLSNQPQHF. The CDR3 nucleotides are TGTGCCAGTACCCTACAGGGAGGTCTTTCTCTCAGCAATCAGCCCCAGCATTTT.

This clonotype was counted between two and nine times. This chain joins TRBV6-1 and TRBJ1-1, with D possibly TRBD1 on 6 matching bases. V was clipped by 2 bases and J by 1 base, with 8 bases between them. This CDR3 region has 14 residues. The germline gives CDR1 MNHNS, CDR2 SASEGT. CDR3 in amino acids: CASSEPGANTEAFF. DNA of the CDR3: TGTGCCAGCAGTGAACCAGGGGCGAACACTGAAGCTTTCTTT.